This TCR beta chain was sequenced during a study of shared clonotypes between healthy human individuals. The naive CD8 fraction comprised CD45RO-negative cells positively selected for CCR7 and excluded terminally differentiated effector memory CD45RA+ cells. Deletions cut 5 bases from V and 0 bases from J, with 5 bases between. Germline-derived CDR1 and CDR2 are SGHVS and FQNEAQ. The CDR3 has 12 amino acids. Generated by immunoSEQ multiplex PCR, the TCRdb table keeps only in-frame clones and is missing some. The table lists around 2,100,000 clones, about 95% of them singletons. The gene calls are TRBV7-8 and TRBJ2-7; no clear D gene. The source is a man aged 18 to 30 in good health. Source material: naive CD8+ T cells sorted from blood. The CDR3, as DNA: TGTGCCAGCAGCCGGACCTCCTACGAGCAGTACTTC. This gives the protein CASSRTSYEQYF.